These 20 T cell receptor beta chains came from one sample sequenced in a study of cytomegalovirus exposure and HLA in healthy donors. PCR employed 60 Vbeta and 13 Jbeta primers. Measured with immunoSEQ multiplex PCR; TCRdb has only the in-frame clones, and not every one. The sample contains 95,000 to 100,000 clones, more than 80% of which appear only once. The sample was PBMCs. These TCRs come from a man aged 25-45 years in good health and CMV-seronegative.

V is TRBV5-6 and J is TRBJ2-7, with a weak D call TRBD1 (6 bases). The V and J ends lost 1 base and 3 bases respectively, with 20 bases between them. CDR1 SGHDT and CDR2 YYEEEE come from the germline V gene. This CDR3 has 17 amino acids. The CDR3 reads CASSLISFGRGHYEQYF. As DNA, the CDR3 is TGTGCCAGCAGCTTGATTAGTTTTGGCAGGGGCCACTACGAGCAGTACTTC.

The J gene is TRBJ2-5, the V gene TRBV28; TRBD2 agrees at 9 bases. Germline V gives CDR1 MDHEN, CDR2 SYDVKM. The CDR3 has 17 residues. V was clipped by 6 bases and J by 1 base; unmatched bases: 12. CDR3 region: CASRQTSGTLPQETQYF. The CDR3 nucleotides are TGTGCCAGCAGGCAGACTAGCGGAACTCTCCCCCAAGAGACCCAGTACTTC.

The V gene is TRBV7-8, the J gene TRBJ2-5, with TRBD2 identical over 10 bases. Germline V lookup: CDR1 SGHVS, CDR2 FQNEAQ. CDR3 size: 14 residues. V shed 5 bases, J shed 4 bases, and the junction held 4 bases outside the gene matches. This chain's CDR3 is CASSERGGGETQYF. The CDR3 DNA reads as TGTGCCAGCAGCGAGCGGGGGGGCGGAGAGACCCAGTACTTC.

The chain combines TRBV5-5 with TRBJ1-5, with TRBD1 identical over 9 bases. CDR1 is SGHKS and CDR2 is YYEKEE in the germline V gene (reference sequence). The CDR3 totals 15 residues. The V segment lost 5 bases and the J segment 4 bases; nucleotides outside the gene matches: 7. The CDR3 loop reads CASSQGQGGNQPQHF. CDR3 coding DNA: TGTGCCAGCAGTCAGGGACAGGGTGGAAATCAGCCCCAGCATTTT. Filled out from reference TRBV5-5 and TRBJ1-5, the complete variable domain reads DAGVTQSPTHLIKTRGQQVTLRCSPISGHKSVSWYQQVLGQGPQFIFQYYEKEERGRGNFPDRFSARQFPNYSSELNVNALLLGDSALYLCASSQGQGGNQPQHFGDGTRLSIL.

The CDR3 DNA sequence: TGCGCCAGCACTAGTCAGCTGAGCTACGAGCAGTACTTC. It yields the protein CASTSQLSYEQYF. This chain joins TRBV10-2 and TRBJ2-7; no definite D call. Germline V gene data show CDR1 as WSHSY and CDR2 as SAAADI. Deletions cut 7 bases from V and 3 bases from J, with 13 bases between. The CDR3 runs to 13 residues.

The chain links TRBV11-2 to TRBJ2-7; no clear D. Germline CDR1 and CDR2: SGHAT and FQNNGV. The CDR3 runs 14 residues. The V end lost 4 bases, the J end lost 2 bases, and 12 bases lay between the germline ends. The CDR3 region is CASSSVKQTYEQYF. The CDR3 DNA is TGTGCCAGCAGCTCAGTCAAACAGACCTACGAGCAGTACTTC.

The genes are TRBV30 and TRBJ1-1; D not resolved. Germline loops: CDR1 GTSNPN, CDR2 SVGIG (reference sequence). The ends were cut back, 3 bases at V and 2 bases at J, with 16 bases in the middle. The CDR3 loop spans 15 amino acids. The CDR3, as DNA: TGTGCCTGGAGAATCCCTCTTCGGGGAAACACTGAAGCTTTCTTT. It is translated as CAWRIPLRGNTEAFF.

This clone was detected once. V is TRBV9 and J is TRBJ2-7; TRBD2 is a possible D gene (6 bases). The germline V and J ends were trimmed by 0 bases and 2 bases, with 12 bases remaining between them. CDR1 SGDLS and CDR2 YYNGEE come from the germline V gene. The CDR3 loop spans 15 amino acids. CDR3 region: CASSVDETSPYEQYF. CDR3 nucleotide sequence: TGTGCCAGCAGCGTAGATGAGACTAGTCCCTACGAGCAGTACTTC. The full variable domain, its missing parts supplied by reference TRBV9 and TRBJ2-7, is DSGVTQTPKHLITATGQRVTLRCSPRSGDLSVYWYQQSLDQGLQFLIQYYNGEERAKGNILERFSAQQFPDLHSELNLSSLELGDSALYFCASSVDETSPYEQYFGPGTRLTVT.

The V call is TRBV7-2, the J call TRBJ2-5; D uncertain. CDR3 length: 13 residues. V lost 2 bases and J lost 6, with 10 bases in between. Germline V gene data show CDR1 as SGHTA and CDR2 as FQGNSA. The CDR3, as DNA: TGTGCCAGCAGCTTATCCCACAGACAGACCCAGTACTTC. It translates to CASSLSHRQTQYF.

This clone was picked up one time. The rearrangement joins TRBV9 to TRBJ2-5; 8 nucleotides match TRBD2. The V gene's germline CDR1 is SGDLS and CDR2 YYNGEE. The junction had 6 bases not matched to a gene; V was cut back by 3 bases and J by 2 bases. The CDR3 totals 15 residues. CDR3 in amino acids: CASSARSSGQETQYF. The DNA of the CDR3 is TGTGCCAGCAGCGCCCGCTCTAGCGGGCAAGAGACCCAGTACTTC.

The chain links TRBV28 to TRBJ2-7, with 7 bases identical to TRBD1. This CDR3 region has 14 residues. In germline, CDR1 is MDHEN, CDR2 SYDVKM. Losses at the gene ends were 2 bases for V and 3 bases for J; bases not matched to a gene: 4. The CDR3 DNA sequence: TGTGCCAGCAGTTTAGGGACAGACCTCTACGAGCAGTACTTC. Its protein is CASSLGTDLYEQYF.

In its sample, this clone was seen a few times. The rearrangement uses TRBV6-5 and TRBJ1-4; 8 nucleotides align to TRBD1. This CDR3 region has 15 residues. Trimming removed 5 bases from V and 9 bases from J; junction bases left unmatched: 11. CDR1 and CDR2 (germline): MNHEY, SVGAGI. The CDR3 sequence is CASSQTRTGRKKLFF. The CDR3 DNA follows: TGTGCCAGCAGTCAAACTCGGACAGGGCGGAAAAAACTGTTTTTT.

This clone was found a few times. V and J are TRBV6-1 and TRBJ1-5; D uncertain. This CDR3 is built from 14 residues. Between the trimmed V and J ends, which lost 3 bases and 2 bases, there was a span of 8 bases. The germline CDR1 and CDR2 sequences are MNHNS and SASEGT. The chain's CDR3 is CASSDGAGNQPQHF. CDR3 DNA sequence: TGTGCCAGCAGTGATGGTGCGGGCAATCAGCCCCAGCATTTT.

The chain has TRBV30 and TRBJ1-1, with 7 bases fitting TRBD1. The V gene's germline CDR1 is GTSNPN and CDR2 SVGIG (reference sequence). CDR3 length: 13 amino acids. The J segment lost 1 base and the V segment lost 5 bases, leaving 4 bases of the junction unmatched. CDR3: CAWDRDRNTEAFF. DNA for the CDR3: TGTGCCTGGGACCGGGACAGGAACACTGAAGCTTTCTTT.

The genes are TRBV19 and TRBJ2-1; tentatively, D is TRBD1 (5 bases). Germline V gene data show CDR1 as LNHDA and CDR2 as SQIVND (reference sequence). CDR3 size: 13 residues. Trimming cost V 7 bases and J 4 bases, with 11 bases left between them. In DNA form, the CDR3 reads TGTGCCAGTAAAAGGGGCTCTTACAATGAGCAGTTCTTC. It specifies CASKRGSYNEQFF.

The chain links TRBV11-2 to TRBJ2-5; possibly TRBD2 for D (6 bases). Trimming pared 6 bases from V and 13 bases from J, leaving 33 bases between. Germline values: CDR1 SGHAT, CDR2 FQNNGV. This CDR3 has 17 amino acids. CDR3 nucleotide sequence: TGTGCCAGCAGATCTGGCCGCGGGCGGGACCTACCAAGAGATCGGTACTTC. Protein product: CASRSGRGRDLPRDRYF.

The chain couples TRBV7-9 to TRBJ2-1, with 8 bases aligning to TRBD2. The CDR3 has 15 amino acids. Germline V gene sequence: CDR1 SEHNR, CDR2 FQNEAQ (reference sequence). With 5 bases clipped from V and 4 bases from J, the junction kept 7 bases outside the gene matches. This chain's CDR3 is CASSLPGLGYNEQFF. CDR3 in DNA: TGTGCCAGCAGCCTACCGGGACTAGGTTACAATGAGCAGTTCTTC.

The CDR3 DNA follows: TGTGCCAGCAGTCCGGATCAGGGTGATAATTCACCCCTCCACTTT. Translated, it gives CASSPDQGDNSPLHF. V gene TRBV6-5 combines with J gene TRBJ1-6; tentative D call: TRBD1 (5 bases). The CDR3 has 15 amino acids. Per the germline V gene, CDR1 is MNHEY and CDR2 is SVGAGI. Deletions cut 5 bases from V and 5 bases from J, with 13 bases between.

The rearrangement links TRBV7-2 to TRBJ2-7, with TRBD2 matching over 10 bases. CDR1 is SGHTA, CDR2 FQGNSA, per germline. J lost 3 bases, V lost 2 bases, and 4 bases had no gene match. This CDR3 is built from 15 residues. CDR3 residues: CASSLRASGGYEQYF. The CDR3 bases are TGTGCCAGCAGCTTACGGGCTAGCGGGGGCTACGAGCAGTACTTC.

This clone was picked up one time. The rearrangement uses TRBV5-1 and TRBJ2-6; 9 bases line up with TRBD1. The CDR3 consists of 14 residues. Looked up from germline, CDR1 is SGHRS and CDR2 is YFSETQ. Germline trimming cut 7 bases from V and 8 bases from J; bases unmatched to any gene: 7. CDR3 in amino acids: CASWAGQGTNVLTF. CDR3 in DNA: TGCGCCAGCTGGGCGGGACAGGGTACCAACGTCCTGACTTTC.